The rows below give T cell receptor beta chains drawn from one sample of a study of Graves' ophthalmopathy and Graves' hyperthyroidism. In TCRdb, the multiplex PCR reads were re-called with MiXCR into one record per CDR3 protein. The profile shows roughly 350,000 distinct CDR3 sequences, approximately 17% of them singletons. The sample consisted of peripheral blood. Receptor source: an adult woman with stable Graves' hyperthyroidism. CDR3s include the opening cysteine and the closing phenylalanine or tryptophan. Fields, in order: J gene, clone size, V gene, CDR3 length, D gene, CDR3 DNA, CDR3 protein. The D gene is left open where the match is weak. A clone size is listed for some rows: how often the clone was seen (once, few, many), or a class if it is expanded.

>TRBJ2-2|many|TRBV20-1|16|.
TGCAGTGCTCAACCGGGGGCTAGCGGGAACACCGGGGAGCTGTTTTTT
CSAQPGASGNTGELFF
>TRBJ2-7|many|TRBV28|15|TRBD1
TGTGCCAGCACCGGAAGTGGGACAGGGTGGTACGAGCAGTACTTC
CASTGSGTGWYEQYF
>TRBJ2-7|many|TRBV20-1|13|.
TGCAGTGCTAGTTTTTGGGGAACCTACGAGCAGTACTTC
CSASFWGTYEQYF
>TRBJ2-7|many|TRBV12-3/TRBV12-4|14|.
TGTGCCAGCAGTTTGGGCCAGCCGACCTACGAGCAGTACTTC
CASSLGQPTYEQYF
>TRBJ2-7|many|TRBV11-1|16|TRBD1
TGTGCCAGCAGCTTAGCGATCGGAGACAGGGCCTACGAGCAGTACTTC
CASSLAIGDRAYEQYF
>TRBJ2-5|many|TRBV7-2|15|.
TGTGCCAGCAGCCCCTCGCGCCGAACTTCAGAGACCCAGTACTTC
CASSPSRRTSETQYF
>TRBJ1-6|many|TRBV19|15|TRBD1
TGTGCCAGTAGTAACCGGACAGGAGACAGGTCACCCCTCCACTTT
CASSNRTGDRSPLHF
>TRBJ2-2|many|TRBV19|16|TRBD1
TGTGCCAGTAGTATATCTCAGGGGGCGAACACCGGGGAGCTGTTTTTT
CASSISQGANTGELFF
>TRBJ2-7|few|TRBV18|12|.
TGTGCCAGCTCACCACCGCTAGGGGGGCACCACTTC
CASSPPLGGHHF
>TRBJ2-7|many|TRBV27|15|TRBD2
TGTGCCAGCAGCCTCGGGACTAGCGAGAGCTACGAGCAGTACTTC
CASSLGTSESYEQYF
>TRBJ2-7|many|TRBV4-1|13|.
TGCGCCAGCAGCCAACAACAGGGACCCGAGCAGTACTTC
CASSQQQGPEQYF
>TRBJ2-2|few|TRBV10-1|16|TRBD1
TGCGCCAACAGTGAGTCGGGGACAGTTAACACCGGGGAGCTGTTTTTT
CANSESGTVNTGELFF
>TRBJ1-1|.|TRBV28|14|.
TGTGCCAGCAGTTTTTCGGGGTTGAACACTGAAGCTTTCTTT
CASSFSGLNTEAFF
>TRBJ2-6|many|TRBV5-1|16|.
TGCGCCAGCAGCTTGGCTTGGTCGGTCGGGGCCAACGTCCTGACTTTC
CASSLAWSVGANVLTF
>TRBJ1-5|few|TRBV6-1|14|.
TGTGCCAGCAGTGAAAATTGGGGAATGCAGCCCCAGCATTTT
CASSENWGMQPQHF
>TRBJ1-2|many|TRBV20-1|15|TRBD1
TGCAGTGCCCCAATCTCCGGACAGGGGGAGGATGGCTACACCTTC
CSAPISGQGEDGYTF
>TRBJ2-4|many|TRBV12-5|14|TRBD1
TGTGCTAGTGGTGCCCCCCACAGGGGAGACATTCAGTACTTC
CASGAPHRGDIQYF
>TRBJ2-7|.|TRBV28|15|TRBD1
TGTGCCAGCACCGTTCGGGACAGAGTTGCCTACGAGCAGTACTTC
CASTVRDRVAYEQYF
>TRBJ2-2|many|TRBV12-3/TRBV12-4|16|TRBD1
TGTGCCAGCAGCAGTACAGGACAGGGGGCGCCCGGGGAGCTGTTTTTT
CASSSTGQGAPGELFF
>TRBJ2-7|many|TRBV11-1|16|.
TGTGCCAGCAGCCCATTAACGGGGGCCCCAGGGATGGGGCAGTACTTC
CASSPLTGAPGMGQYF
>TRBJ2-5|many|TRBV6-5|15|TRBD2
TGTGCCAGCAGTTACTCGTCACTAGCGGAAGAGACCCAGTACTTC
CASSYSSLAEETQYF
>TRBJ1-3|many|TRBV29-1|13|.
TGCAGCGTTTGGGGGATCTCTGGAAACACCATATATTTT
CSVWGISGNTIYF
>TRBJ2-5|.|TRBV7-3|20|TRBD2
TGTGCCAGCAGCTCAACGGGGGGTGCCGGCGGGAGGGCCTTTATAGAGACCCAGTACTTC
CASSSTGGAGGRAFIETQYF
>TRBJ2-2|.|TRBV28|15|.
TGTGCCAGCAGTTTACAGGGTTCTTTGGTCGGGGAGCTGTTTTTT
CASSLQGSLVGELFF
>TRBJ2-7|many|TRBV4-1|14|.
TGCGCCAGCAGCCTCCAGGGGACTACCTACGAGCAGTACTTC
CASSLQGTTYEQYF
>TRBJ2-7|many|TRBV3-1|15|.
TGTGCCAGCAGCCAAGATCTGGCGGCCGCATACGAGCAGTACTTC
CASSQDLAAAYEQYF
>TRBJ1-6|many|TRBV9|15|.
TGTGCCAGCAGCGTAGCTGTACACCCAAATTCACCCCTCCACTTT
CASSVAVHPNSPLHF
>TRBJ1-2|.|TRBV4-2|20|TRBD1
TGTGCCAGCAGCCAAGATCTGAAGGGACAGGGGATGTGGGGCAACTATGGCTACACCTTC
CASSQDLKGQGMWGNYGYTF
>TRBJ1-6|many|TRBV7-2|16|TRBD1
TGTGCCAGCAGCTTAAGAAGACAGGGCTATAATTCACCCCTCCACTTT
CASSLRRQGYNSPLHF
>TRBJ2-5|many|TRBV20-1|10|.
TGCAGTGCCACGCGGGACCGACAGTACTTC
CSATRDRQYF
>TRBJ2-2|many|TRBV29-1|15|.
TGCAGCGCTCGGGGGTACGAGGAGGACCTCGGGGAGCTGTTTTTT
CSARGYEEDLGELFF
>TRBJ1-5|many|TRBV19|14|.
TGTGCCAGTAATACTTGGGGCAGGGCTCAGCCCCAGCATTTT
CASNTWGRAQPQHF
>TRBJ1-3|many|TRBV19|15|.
TGTGCCAGCGTACCGAGGGGCGCGAGGGGAAACACCATATATTTT
CASVPRGARGNTIYF
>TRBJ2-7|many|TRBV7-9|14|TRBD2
TGTGCCAGCAGCTATACTAGCGGGCCCTACGAGCAGTACTTC
CASSYTSGPYEQYF
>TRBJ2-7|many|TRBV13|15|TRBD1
TGTGCCAGCAGCTTTGGGGACAGGAGCTCCTACGAGCAGTACTTC
CASSFGDRSSYEQYF
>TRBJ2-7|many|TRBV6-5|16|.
TGTGCCAGCAGTTACGACGGAGTACGACATTCCTACGAGCAGTACTTC
CASSYDGVRHSYEQYF
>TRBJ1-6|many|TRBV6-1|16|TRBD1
TGTGCCAGCAGGGGGGACAGGGAATCTTGGAGTTCACCCCTCCACTTT
CASRGDRESWSSPLHF